This T cell receptor beta chain was profiled in a study of shared clonotypes between healthy human individuals. Naive-designated CD8 cells lacked CD45RO, were positively enriched for CCR7, and omitted terminally differentiated effector memory CD45RA+ cells. The repertoire was sequenced with immunoSEQ multiplex PCR; TCRdb's copy has only in-frame clones and lacks some. The table includes about 700,000 clones, about 90% detected once. The receptor comes from a man aged 25 to 45 in good health. The source material was naive CD8+ T cells sorted from blood.

The CDR3 nucleotides are TGTGCCAGCAGCCGGGGACTAGCGGAGACCCAGTACTTC. Its protein product is CASSRGLAETQYF. V is TRBV14 and J is TRBJ2-5; 10 nucleotides line up with TRBD2. This CDR3 has 13 residues. With V trimmed by 4 bases and J by 5 bases, 1 base remained unmatched. CDR1 is SGHDN and CDR2 is FVKESK in the germline V gene. The variable domain in full, completed from reference TRBV14 and TRBJ2-5, reads EAGVTQFPSHSVIEKGQTVTLRCDPISGHDNLYWYRRVMGKEIKFLLHFVKESKQDESGMPNNRFLAERTGGTYSTLKVQPAELEDSGVYFCASSRGLAETQYFGPGTRLLVL.